These T cell receptor beta chains were read from a single sample in a study of Graves' ophthalmopathy and Graves' hyperthyroidism. Using its own MiXCR run on the multiplex PCR reads, TCRdb lists one record per CDR3 protein. The sample contains 580,000 or so distinct CDR3 sequences, about 40% of which appear only once. The sample was peripheral blood or thyroid tissue (not recorded which). All receptors come from an adult man with Graves' hyperthyroidism. CDR3s include the opening cysteine and the closing phenylalanine or tryptophan. The D gene is left open where the match is weak. Expanded clones are given a class, and other clones once, few, many or no size at all.

v_gene	d_gene	j_gene	abundance	CDR3nt	CDR3aa
TRBV29-1	TRBD1	TRBJ1-4	many	TGCAGCGTGGCGGGACAGGGGAATGAAAAACTGTTTTTT	CSVAGQGNEKLFF
TRBV13	-	TRBJ1-6	many	TGTGCCAGCACTCACGGACAGCTTCTATCACCCCTCCACTTT	CASTHGQLLSPLHF
TRBV2	-	TRBJ1-5	many	TGTGCCAGCAGTGAAGCAGGGGGTGATAGCAATCAGCCCCAGCATTTT	CASSEAGGDSNQPQHF
TRBV12-3/TRBV12-4	TRBD1	TRBJ1-1	many	TGTGCCAGCAGCCCGACAGGGGGCGGGTTCACTGAAGCTTTCTTT	CASSPTGGGFTEAFF
TRBV2	-	TRBJ2-7	few	TGTGCCAGCCGACAAGAAGACACGCCGATCTACGAGCAGTACTTC	CASRQEDTPIYEQYF
TRBV7-9	-	TRBJ2-5	many	TGTGCCAGCAGCACGGGGGCGGGGGAGACCCAGTACTTC	CASSTGAGETQYF
TRBV5-1	-	TRBJ1-2	few	TGCGCCAGCAGCTTGGCCTCAGGGTTGGATGGCTACACCTTC	CASSLASGLDGYTF
TRBV12-5	TRBD1	TRBJ2-5	-	TGTGCTAGTGGTACCGGACAGGGGGCTTGGGAGACCCAGTACTTC	CASGTGQGAWETQYF
TRBV9	-	TRBJ2-5	-	TGTGCCAGCAGCGTAGCGGTTCCAGGGCAAGAGACCCAGTACTTC	CASSVAVPGQETQYF
TRBV20-1	-	TRBJ2-5	-	TGCAGTGCCCGACCAGATAACGTCCAGTACTTC	CSARPDNVQYF
TRBV12-3/TRBV12-4	-	TRBJ1-6	few	TGTGCCAGCAGTTTATCGGGGGGGCTTAATTCACCCCTCCACTTT	CASSLSGGLNSPLHF
TRBV20-1	-	TRBJ2-3	-	TGCAGTGCTAGAGACAGGACAGCGGGAAGCACAGATACGCAGTATTTT	CSARDRTAGSTDTQYF
TRBV5-5	-	TRBJ1-2	many	TGTGCCAGCAGCTTGGCCAGGGTCGACTATGGCTACACCTTC	CASSLARVDYGYTF
TRBV12-3/TRBV12-4	TRBD2	TRBJ2-1	few	TGTGCCAGCAGCACGACTAGCGGGACAGAGCAGTTCTTC	CASSTTSGTEQFF
TRBV27	-	TRBJ1-2	-	TGTGCCAGCAGTTCCCTTACTGACAACTATGGCTACACCTTC	CASSSLTDNYGYTF
TRBV4-1	-	TRBJ1-5	many	TGCGCCAGCAGCCAAGAACTCAATCAGCCCCAGCATTTT	CASSQELNQPQHF
TRBV20-1	TRBD1	TRBJ1-2	-	TGCAGTGCCAGCAGTCGGGACAGGGGAGGCTATGGCTACACCTTC	CSASSRDRGGYGYTF
TRBV4-1	-	TRBJ2-7	-	TGCGCCAGCAGCCACGGGTTTTCAGGGGAATACGAGCAGTACTTC	CASSHGFSGEYEQYF
TRBV29-1	-	TRBJ1-1	many	TGCAGCGTTGTTGGGGGTGGAACTGAAGCTTTCTTT	CSVVGGGTEAFF
TRBV10-2	-	TRBJ1-4	many	TGCGCCAGCAGTGGATGGGGTAATGAAAAACTGTTTTTT	CASSGWGNEKLFF
TRBV6-5	-	TRBJ1-6	many	TGTGCCAGCACCTCGGACAGTAATTCACCCCTCCACTTT	CASTSDSNSPLHF
TRBV10-3	TRBD1	TRBJ1-5	-	TGTGCCACCAGTGAGGGCCGGGACAGGGAGAGCAATCAGCCCCAGCATTTT	CATSEGRDRESNQPQHF
TRBV28	-	TRBJ1-5	once	TGTGCCAGCAGTTTAGACAGGCTTGGGCCCCAGCATTTT	CASSLDRLGPQHF
TRBV2	TRBD2	TRBJ2-7	many	TGTGCCAGCAAATCTAGCGGGTCTTCTTCCTACGAGCAGTACTTC	CASKSSGSSSYEQYF
TRBV20-1	TRBD1	TRBJ1-3	-	TGCAGTGCTAGGGGGCCAGGGGGCGCACACTCTGGAAACACCATATATTTT	CSARGPGGAHSGNTIYF
TRBV7-3	-	TRBJ1-1	many	TGTGCCAGCAGAGAGACAGTCATGAACACTGAAGCTTTCTTT	CASRETVMNTEAFF
TRBV6-5	TRBD2	TRBJ2-7	few	TGTGCCAGCAGTTACTCGACTAGCGGTTTTCAAGAGCAGTACTTC	CASSYSTSGFQEQYF
TRBV2	TRBD2	TRBJ2-7	-	TGTGCCTGGAGCGGGACTAGCGGGAGCTCCTACGAGCAGTACTTC	CAWSGTSGSSYEQYF
TRBV7-8	-	TRBJ2-1	-	TGTGCCAGCAGCTTAGTGGGAGGATGGGGGTACAATGAGCAGTTCTTC	CASSLVGGWGYNEQFF
TRBV7-9	-	TRBJ1-4	-	TGTGCCAGCAGCTTAGCCGGGGATTTTAATGAAAAACTGTTTTTT	CASSLAGDFNEKLFF
TRBV11-2	-	TRBJ1-3	many	TGTGCCAGCACCTCCATCCCTGGAAACACCATATATTTT	CASTSIPGNTIYF
TRBV7-9	-	TRBJ1-6	-	TGCGCCAGCAGCCAAGGATTTGGGGGCAGGGCTAATTCACCCCTCCACTTT	CASSQGFGGRANSPLHF
TRBV2	TRBD1	TRBJ1-4	-	TGTGCCAGCAGCCCGTTGACAGGGTGGATGCCTAATGAAAAACTGTTTTTT	CASSPLTGWMPNEKLFF
TRBV19	-	TRBJ2-3	-	TGTGCCAGCCTTAAAGCTCAGGGAGGGGGTTATACGCAGTATTTT	CASLKAQGGGYTQYF
TRBV6-5	TRBD2	TRBJ2-7	-	TGTGCCAGCAGTTACTCCGCCTCACTAGCGGGGGCCGCTTCCCGGTACTTC	CASSYSASLAGAASRYF
TRBV10-3	-	TRBJ2-5	-	TGTGCCATCAGTGAAGCAGGCCTTCAAGAGACCCAGTACTTC	CAISEAGLQETQYF
TRBV4-1	TRBD1	TRBJ2-7	-	TGCGCCAGCAGCCAAGGGCCTCCAGGGGGCGTTTACGAGCAGTACTTC	CASSQGPPGGVYEQYF
TRBV29-1	-	TRBJ2-7	many	TGCAGCGTTGAAAGCGAGGGGCTCGAGCAGTACTTC	CSVESEGLEQYF
TRBV5-6	TRBD1	TRBJ2-5	-	TGTGCCAGCAGCTTGGGACAGGGGGCAGGGAAGACCCAGTACTTC	CASSLGQGAGKTQYF
TRBV5-1	TRBD2	TRBJ2-7	many	TGCGCCAGCAGCTGGACTAGCGGGACCTACGAGCAGTACTTC	CASSWTSGTYEQYF
TRBV5-5	-	TRBJ1-2	-	TGCGCCAGCAGTCCCGGGACAACTAACTATGGCTACACCTTC	CASSPGTTNYGYTF
TRBV5-1	-	TRBJ2-7	many	TGCGCCAGCAGCTGGGAGGACAGGTCCTACGAGCAGTACTTC	CASSWEDRSYEQYF
TRBV7-2	TRBD2	TRBJ2-7	-	TGTGCCAGCACCATGACTAGCGGGAGCAATGAGCAGTACTTC	CASTMTSGSNEQYF
TRBV27	TRBD1	TRBJ1-4	-	TGTGCCAGCAGTTTATCACAGGGGGTACGAAAACTGTTTTTT	CASSLSQGVRKLFF
TRBV2	-	TRBJ2-7	many	TGTGCCAGCAGTCCTGGAGGGCTCAGCTACGAGCAGTACTTC	CASSPGGLSYEQYF
TRBV2	-	TRBJ1-2	-	TGTGCCAGCAGTATGACAAGTAACTATGGCTACACCTTC	CASSMTSNYGYTF
TRBV29-1	-	TRBJ2-7	many	TGCAGCGTTGAACTCTATGAGAGGTACAACGAGCAGTACTTC	CSVELYERYNEQYF